This T cell receptor beta chain was recovered during a study of T cell responses to AZD1222 COVID-19 vaccine. Regarding this clone: Its specificity is not known.

Study results and caveats: The peak T cell response came first, and repertoires were sampled only after it.

V lost 5 bases and J lost 1; bases outside the gene matches: 9. Germline lookup yields CDR1 SEHNR and CDR2 FQNEAQ (reference sequence). The CDR3 extends over 17 amino acids. The protocol was immunoSEQ multiplex PCR, while the TCRdb copy is restricted to in-frame clones and leaves out a portion. The sample comprises around 130,000 clones, around 84% of which are singletons, and around 12% rests with the top ten. The origin of this receptor is an adult in good health. The chain has TRBV7-9 and TRBJ1-2; TRBD1 aligns across 11 bases. The starting material was peripheral blood, obtained on day 0 of AZD1222 vaccination. CDR3 residues: CASSPYPGQGVNYGYTF. CDR3 nucleotides: TGTGCCAGCAGCCCCTACCCGGGACAGGGGGTTAACTATGGCTACACCTTC.